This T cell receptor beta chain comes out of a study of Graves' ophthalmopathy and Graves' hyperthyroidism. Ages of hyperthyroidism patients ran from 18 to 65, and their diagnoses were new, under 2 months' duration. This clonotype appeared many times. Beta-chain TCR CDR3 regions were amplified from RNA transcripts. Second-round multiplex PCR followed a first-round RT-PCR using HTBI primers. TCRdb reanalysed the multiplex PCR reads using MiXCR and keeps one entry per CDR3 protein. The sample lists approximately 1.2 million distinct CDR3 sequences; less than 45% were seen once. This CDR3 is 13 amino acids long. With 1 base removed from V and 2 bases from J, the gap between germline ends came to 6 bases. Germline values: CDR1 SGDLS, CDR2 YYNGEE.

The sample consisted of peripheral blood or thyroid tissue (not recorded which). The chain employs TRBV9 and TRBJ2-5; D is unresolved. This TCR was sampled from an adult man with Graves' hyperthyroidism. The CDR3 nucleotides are TGTGCCAGCAGCGTATGGGGACAAGAGACCCAGTACTTC. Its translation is CASSVWGQETQYF.